One TCR beta chain is described in this entry. This specimen comes from a study of blood T cell repertoires in COVID-19. Study context: Samples came from the United States, Italy and Spain, spanning acute and convalescent COVID-19.

The germline gives CDR1 LNHDA, CDR2 SQIVND (reference sequence). V shed 4 bases, J shed 1 base, and the junction held 7 bases outside the gene matches. The CDR3 sequence is 16 residues long. Per the original data handling: How many nucleated cells were present was estimated from reference gene primer amplification. TCRdb's table, derived via immunoSEQ multiplex PCR, lists solely in-frame clones and lacks some. D and trimming were read from the DNA, whereas the V and J calls and clone size are those reported in that table. The top ten clones hold about 9% of a sample with approximately 270,000 clones, roughly 80% of them seen once.

The sample consisted of peripheral blood. The sequence was collected from a man aged 80 or over with acute or convalescent COVID-19. The gene calls are TRBV19 and TRBJ1-2; TRBD1 matches at 9 bases. For the CDR3, the DNA is TGTGCCAGTAGTAGGGGGACAGGGAGCATTAACTATGGCTACACCTTC. Its protein is CASSRGTGSINYGYTF.